The clone carrying this T cell receptor beta chain was counted a single time. Its antigen is not identified. At one end, the junction sequence differs from germline, possibly due to a read error. Unique molecular identifiers were built into the TCRbeta library. TCRdb ran MiXCR on the PCR reads and lists one entry per CDR3 protein. The sample lists roughly 100,000 distinct CDR3 sequences; 4.5% to 7.5% were seen once. The data stem from a study of T-cell reconstitution after alpha-beta-depleted transplantation in children. Study results and limitations: One year post-transplant, T-cell counts and diversity were largely derived from T cells produced anew. About two months after transplant, alpha-beta T cells reportedly came from several hundred expanded graft clones.

CDR1 SNHLY and CDR2 FYNNEI come from the germline V gene. This CDR3 contains 18 residues. The chain joins TRBV2 to TRBJ2-5; D perhaps matches TRBD2 (7 bases). This clonotype was sampled from a female patient aged 2-10 years who had a stem cell transplant for Fanconi anemia, so the T cells may come from the graft donor. The sample consisted of PBMCs, mostly from graft donor cells, taken 60 days after TCRalphabeta/CD19-depleted stem cell transplant. CDR3 loop: CTSCHPGGQRELQETQYF. CDR3 in DNA: TGTACCAGCTGTCATCCCGGGGGGCAACGGGAGCTGCAGGAGACCCAGTACTTC.